Listed below are T cell receptor beta chains from one sample, sequenced in a study of identical twins. TCRdb reprocessed the 5' RACE reads with MiXCR, giving one entry per CDR3 protein. This repertoire shows roughly 250,000 distinct CDR3 sequences, around 15% found once; its top ten account for around 8.9%. The sample taken for sequencing was memory (CD45RO+) T cells sorted from blood. Receptors were obtained from a woman aged 18-35 years in good health. Both conserved end residues are part of each CDR3. D genes are given only for firm matches. The listing skips clone size in some rows; elsewhere it reads once, few, many or a size class.

cdr3_nt: TGTGCCAGCAGCTTCGGACTGGGGAGCTCCTACAATGAGCAGTTCTTC
cdr3_aa: CASSFGLGSSYNEQFF
j_call: TRBJ2-1
clone_size: few
d_call: NA
v_call: TRBV7-9

cdr3_nt: TGCGCCAGCAGCCAAGGTCAGAGGGGTGGCTACACCTTC
cdr3_aa: CASSQGQRGGYTF
j_call: TRBJ1-2
clone_size: NA
d_call: NA
v_call: TRBV4-3

cdr3_nt: TGTGCCAGTAGTTGGCCAGCTGGCTACACCTTC
cdr3_aa: CASSWPAGYTF
j_call: TRBJ1-2
clone_size: NA
d_call: NA
v_call: TRBV19

cdr3_nt: TGTGCCAGCAGCCCCGGCCCCAGTGATACGCAGTATTTT
cdr3_aa: CASSPGPSDTQYF
j_call: TRBJ2-3
clone_size: NA
d_call: NA
v_call: TRBV11-2

cdr3_nt: TGTGCCACCGGACTAGCGGCCTACACCGGGGAGCTGTTTTTT
cdr3_aa: CATGLAAYTGELFF
j_call: TRBJ2-2
clone_size: NA
d_call: TRBD2
v_call: TRBV12-3/TRBV12-4

cdr3_nt: TGTGCCAGCAGCTTCGCACTCTACCTGAGCTCCTACAATGAGCAGTTCTTC
cdr3_aa: CASSFALYLSSYNEQFF
j_call: TRBJ2-1
clone_size: NA
d_call: NA
v_call: TRBV11-3

cdr3_nt: TGCAGCGTTGGGTTACGGGGAGGTGAAAAACTGTTTTTT
cdr3_aa: CSVGLRGGEKLFF
j_call: TRBJ1-4
clone_size: NA
d_call: NA
v_call: TRBV29-1

cdr3_nt: TGCAGCACCAGGGACAGGGCAGGGACTGAAGCTTTCTTT
cdr3_aa: CSTRDRAGTEAFF
j_call: TRBJ1-1
clone_size: many
d_call: TRBD1
v_call: TRBV29-1

cdr3_nt: TGTGCCACCAGTGTCGGAAACACCGGGGAGCTGTTTTTT
cdr3_aa: CATSVGNTGELFF
j_call: TRBJ2-2
clone_size: many
d_call: NA
v_call: TRBV24-1

cdr3_nt: TGTGCCAGCAGTCCGTCCACCCCCTACACCTTC
cdr3_aa: CASSPSTPYTF
j_call: TRBJ1-2
clone_size: many
d_call: NA
v_call: TRBV6-5

cdr3_nt: TGCAGTGCTAGGCTAGGGCCTCATAATTCACCCCTCCACTTT
cdr3_aa: CSARLGPHNSPLHF
j_call: TRBJ1-6
clone_size: NA
d_call: NA
v_call: TRBV20-1

cdr3_nt: TGTGCCAGTAGTCCGACCGCGACAGGTGGAGAGACCCAGTACTTC
cdr3_aa: CASSPTATGGETQYF
j_call: TRBJ2-5
clone_size: NA
d_call: NA
v_call: TRBV19

cdr3_nt: TGCGCCAGCAGCTTGGGTAATGGGCGGGGCATAGGAAATGAGCAGTTCTTC
cdr3_aa: CASSLGNGRGIGNEQFF
j_call: TRBJ2-1
clone_size: few
d_call: NA
v_call: TRBV5-1

cdr3_nt: TGCGCCAGCAGCTTGGAAGAGGGTGCCTATGGCTACACCTTC
cdr3_aa: CASSLEEGAYGYTF
j_call: TRBJ1-2
clone_size: few
d_call: NA
v_call: TRBV5-1

cdr3_nt: TGTGCCAGCAGATTCTCCGGTTCGAACACCGGGGAGCTGTTTTTT
cdr3_aa: CASRFSGSNTGELFF
j_call: TRBJ2-2
clone_size: NA
d_call: NA
v_call: TRBV7-3

cdr3_nt: TGTGCCAGCAGCCAATACGACCTCAGGGCTTTCTTT
cdr3_aa: CASSQYDLRAFF
j_call: TRBJ1-1
clone_size: many
d_call: NA
v_call: TRBV16

cdr3_nt: TGTGCCAGCAGCCCTTCCGGGACTCATACCTACAATGAGCAGTTCTTC
cdr3_aa: CASSPSGTHTYNEQFF
j_call: TRBJ2-1
clone_size: NA
d_call: NA
v_call: TRBV9

cdr3_nt: TGTGCCAGCAGACTGGACGGCATCTCTGGGGCCAACGTCCTGACTTTC
cdr3_aa: CASRLDGISGANVLTF
j_call: TRBJ2-6
clone_size: NA
d_call: NA
v_call: TRBV27

cdr3_nt: TGTGCCAGCAGCGGACAGGGAGGCTATGGCTACACCTTC
cdr3_aa: CASSGQGGYGYTF
j_call: TRBJ1-2
clone_size: few
d_call: TRBD1
v_call: TRBV9

cdr3_nt: TGTGCCATCAGTGAGGGGCAGACGAACACTGAAGCTTTCTTT
cdr3_aa: CAISEGQTNTEAFF
j_call: TRBJ1-1
clone_size: NA
d_call: NA
v_call: TRBV10-3

cdr3_nt: TGTGCTAGTCAGGGCCCCCCTCAGCCCCAGCATTTT
cdr3_aa: CASQGPPQPQHF
j_call: TRBJ1-5
clone_size: few
d_call: NA
v_call: TRBV12-5

cdr3_nt: TGTGCCAGCAGGAGTATGGGGACGGGGTCCTACGAGCAGTACTTC
cdr3_aa: CASRSMGTGSYEQYF
j_call: TRBJ2-7
clone_size: NA
d_call: NA
v_call: TRBV7-2

cdr3_nt: TGCAGTGCTCGGGACAGGATGGGGTCCGTTGAAAAACTGTTTTTT
cdr3_aa: CSARDRMGSVEKLFF
j_call: TRBJ1-4
clone_size: many
d_call: TRBD1
v_call: TRBV20-1

cdr3_nt: TGTGCCAGCAGTCCCAGGGTTAACTATGGCTACACCTTC
cdr3_aa: CASSPRVNYGYTF
j_call: TRBJ1-2
clone_size: many
d_call: NA
v_call: TRBV6-1

cdr3_nt: TGTGCCAGCAGACGGGGGCTAGAGAGTTATACGCAGTATTTT
cdr3_aa: CASRRGLESYTQYF
j_call: TRBJ2-3
clone_size: NA
d_call: NA
v_call: TRBV12-3/TRBV12-4

cdr3_nt: TGTGCCAGCAGCTGGCGACGGTTTGCAAACACTGAAGCTTTCTTT
cdr3_aa: CASSWRRFANTEAFF
j_call: TRBJ1-1
clone_size: NA
d_call: NA
v_call: TRBV7-2

cdr3_nt: TGTGCCATCAAATCCTGGGGGGTCCTCAATGAGCAGTTCTTC
cdr3_aa: CAIKSWGVLNEQFF
j_call: TRBJ2-1
clone_size: NA
d_call: NA
v_call: TRBV10-3

cdr3_nt: TGCAGTGCTGGCCGACAGGCCTCTGAAGCTTTCTTT
cdr3_aa: CSAGRQASEAFF
j_call: TRBJ1-1
clone_size: NA
d_call: NA
v_call: TRBV20-1

cdr3_nt: TGTGCCAGCAGTGGACGAGGGACGGGAACCTACGAGCAGTACTTC
cdr3_aa: CASSGRGTGTYEQYF
j_call: TRBJ2-7
clone_size: few
d_call: NA
v_call: TRBV25-1

cdr3_nt: TGTGCCAGCACCAGTAGTTACAATGAGCAGTTCTTC
cdr3_aa: CASTSSYNEQFF
j_call: TRBJ2-1
clone_size: many
d_call: NA
v_call: TRBV12-3/TRBV12-4

cdr3_nt: TGTGCCAGCATCATCATCGAGGAGCCCGGAGTGTACGAGCAGTACTTC
cdr3_aa: CASIIIEEPGVYEQYF
j_call: TRBJ2-7
clone_size: NA
d_call: NA
v_call: TRBV6-1

cdr3_nt: TGCAGTGCTCCGGACGAGGACACTGAAGCTTTCTTT
cdr3_aa: CSAPDEDTEAFF
j_call: TRBJ1-1
clone_size: few
d_call: NA
v_call: TRBV20-1

cdr3_nt: TGTGCCACCACCTCCTTCTCAGGGAGCGACGAGCAGTACTTC
cdr3_aa: CATTSFSGSDEQYF
j_call: TRBJ2-7
clone_size: few
d_call: NA
v_call: TRBV5-4

cdr3_nt: TGCTGTGCGCCGGGGCGAGCGGGGATGGTGGCCAAAAACATTCAGTACTTC
cdr3_aa: CCAPGRAGMVAKNIQYF
j_call: TRBJ2-4
clone_size: NA
d_call: TRBD2
v_call: TRBV20-1

cdr3_nt: TGTGCCAGTAGTATTGCAAATACCTACGAGCAGTACTTC
cdr3_aa: CASSIANTYEQYF
j_call: TRBJ2-7
clone_size: NA
d_call: NA
v_call: TRBV19

cdr3_nt: TGTGCCAGCGCCCGTAGCGGATACACCTACGAGCAGTACTTC
cdr3_aa: CASARSGYTYEQYF
j_call: TRBJ2-7
clone_size: NA
d_call: NA
v_call: TRBV6-2/TRBV6-3

cdr3_nt: TGTGCCAGCAGCTTCTCGGGGGGGAGTGAAGAGACCCAGTACTTC
cdr3_aa: CASSFSGGSEETQYF
j_call: TRBJ2-5
clone_size: many
d_call: TRBD2
v_call: TRBV7-8

cdr3_nt: TGCGCCAGCACCCGAGGCGAAGGCTACAATGAGCAGTTCTTC
cdr3_aa: CASTRGEGYNEQFF
j_call: TRBJ2-1
clone_size: NA
d_call: NA
v_call: TRBV10-2

cdr3_nt: TGTGCCAGCAGTTTTGCGACAGGGGGGAACACTGAAGCTTTCTTT
cdr3_aa: CASSFATGGNTEAFF
j_call: TRBJ1-1
clone_size: NA
d_call: TRBD1
v_call: TRBV12-3/TRBV12-4

cdr3_nt: TGTGCCAGCTCACCCTCAATGAACACTGAAGCTTTCTTT
cdr3_aa: CASSPSMNTEAFF
j_call: TRBJ1-1
clone_size: few
d_call: NA
v_call: TRBV18

cdr3_nt: TGTGCCAGCAGATATCTAGCGGGGGGGAAAGAGACCCGGTACTTC
cdr3_aa: CASRYLAGGKETRYF
j_call: TRBJ2-5
clone_size: few
d_call: TRBD2
v_call: TRBV11-2

cdr3_nt: TGTGCCAGCAGCCACCCACAGGGGTTCGGGGCCAACGTCCTGACTTTC
cdr3_aa: CASSHPQGFGANVLTF
j_call: TRBJ2-6
clone_size: few
d_call: TRBD1
v_call: TRBV3-1

cdr3_nt: TGTGCCAGCAGCGATTCCGGGACTAGGGCTAATGAGCAGTTCTTC
cdr3_aa: CASSDSGTRANEQFF
j_call: TRBJ2-1
clone_size: NA
d_call: TRBD2
v_call: TRBV9

cdr3_nt: TGCGCCAGCAGCTACGGGGGTTACAATGAGCAGTTCTTC
cdr3_aa: CASSYGGYNEQFF
j_call: TRBJ2-1
clone_size: many
d_call: NA
v_call: TRBV5-1

cdr3_nt: TGTGCCAGCATGCGGGGGGGCTACAATGAGCAGTTCTTC
cdr3_aa: CASMRGGYNEQFF
j_call: TRBJ2-1
clone_size: few
d_call: TRBD2
v_call: TRBV12-3/TRBV12-4

cdr3_nt: TGCAGCGTCCGGGATTTGTATGATTCACCCCTCCACTTT
cdr3_aa: CSVRDLYDSPLHF
j_call: TRBJ1-6
clone_size: NA
d_call: NA
v_call: TRBV29-1

cdr3_nt: TGTGCCAGCAGCGCTGTAGGGAGGACCAGCTCCTACAATGAGCAGTTCTTC
cdr3_aa: CASSAVGRTSSYNEQFF
j_call: TRBJ2-1
clone_size: few
d_call: NA
v_call: TRBV14

cdr3_nt: TGTGCCAGCAGTTTAGTACGCGGTTCCTACGAGCAGTACTTC
cdr3_aa: CASSLVRGSYEQYF
j_call: TRBJ2-7
clone_size: many
d_call: NA
v_call: TRBV12-3/TRBV12-4

cdr3_nt: TGTGCCAGCAGTTTACTTACTAGCGGCGGGAGGCTCCACGAGCAGTACTTC
cdr3_aa: CASSLLTSGGRLHEQYF
j_call: TRBJ2-7
clone_size: NA
d_call: TRBD2
v_call: TRBV12-3/TRBV12-4

cdr3_nt: TGTGCCAGCAGTTTAGGTTGGGGCCAGAACACTGAAGCTTTCTTT
cdr3_aa: CASSLGWGQNTEAFF
j_call: TRBJ1-1
clone_size: few
d_call: NA
v_call: TRBV12-3/TRBV12-4

cdr3_nt: TGTGCCAGCTCATCGACAGGGGCGGATCAGCCCCAGCATTTT
cdr3_aa: CASSSTGADQPQHF
j_call: TRBJ1-5
clone_size: many
d_call: TRBD1
v_call: TRBV18